The present TCR beta chain was sequenced within a study of regulatory T cells in long-lasting Graves disease. About the research overall: Graves' patients who were just diagnosed had used antithyroid drugs for under 3 months.

The ends lost 4 bases at V and 0 bases at J; junction bases unmatched: 5. This CDR3 has 16 residues. The germline CDR1 and CDR2 sequences are DFQATT and SNEGSKA (reference sequence). Time point specified: newly diagnosed GD, antithyroid drugs for less than 3 months. From PBMCs, RNA was extracted and then used to make the TCR library. A few counts support this clonotype. The authors built TCR beta libraries using iRepertoire HTBI primers and Arm-PCR of CDR3 regions. TCRdb recomputed calls from the multiplex PCR reads with MiXCR, one row per CDR3 protein. The sample contains 400,000 to 500,000 distinct CDR3 sequences, 14% to 15% of which appear only once. These data also formed part of another study, on T cells in Graves' hyperthyroidism and ophthalmopathy. That paper adds: Most clonotypes that expanded in the thyroid above 0.001 also showed up in blood.

V and J are TRBV20-1 and TRBJ2-2, with 10 positions matching TRBD2. The clonotype was recovered from a woman in her twenties or thirties with Graves disease. Sequenced material: peripheral blood mononuclear cells (PBMCs), taken at new diagnosis, from a patient treated with antithyroid drugs. DNA for the CDR3: TGCAGTGCTAACCCAGCGGGAGGGCCGAACACCGGGGAGCTGTTTTTT. It codes for CSANPAGGPNTGELFF.